The rows below give T cell receptor beta chains drawn from one sample of a study of vaccination and CD4 T cells after COVID-19. One entry per CDR3 protein, called by TCRdb with MiXCR from the PCR reads. The repertoire holds 9,500 to 14,000 distinct CDR3 sequences, 44% seen once, with around a third in the top ten. These receptors have no known antigen. The sample taken for sequencing was CD4+ T cells from blood, cultured in vitro. The source of these receptors is a human donor who had recovered from COVID-19. The CDR3 runs from the conserved cysteine through the conserved F or W. A D gene is named only where the DNA matches it firmly. A row's size may be missing; if present it is once, few, many or a size class.

>-|TRBD1|TRBJ2-7|TRBV6-1
TGTGCCAGCAGCCCCTATGACAGGGGTCCTTACGAGCAGTACTTC
CASSPYDRGPYEQYF
>-|TRBD1|TRBJ1-6|TRBV2
TGTGCCAGCAGTACCCCCCGGGACAGGCATATTAATTCACCCCTCCACTTT
CASSTPRDRHINSPLHF
>few|-|TRBJ1-6|TRBV30
TGTGCCTGGGGTCCGGATTCACCCCTCCACTTT
CAWGPDSPLHF
>once|-|TRBJ1-5|TRBV12-3/TRBV12-4
TGTGCCAGCAGTTCGGGACGGCAGAATCAGCCCCAGCATTTT
CASSSGRQNQPQHF
>-|TRBD2|TRBJ2-7|TRBV6-1
TGTGCCAGCATCGTAGCGGGCTCCTACGAGCAGTACTTC
CASIVAGSYEQYF
>few|TRBD2|TRBJ2-4|TRBV15
TGTGCCACCAGCAGGCGGACTAGTGGCGCCAAAAACATTCAGTACTTC
CATSRRTSGAKNIQYF
>-|-|TRBJ1-2|TRBV12-3/TRBV12-4
TGTGCCAGCAGTTTGAGGACGTACTATGGCTACACCTTC
CASSLRTYYGYTF
>-|-|TRBJ1-2|TRBV5-5
TGTGCCAGCAGCTTTGCAACAGCAAACTATGGCTACACCTTC
CASSFATANYGYTF
>-|TRBD1|TRBJ1-5|TRBV28
TGTGCCAGCAGGTTTTTCCGGGACAGGGGAGGCCAGCCCCAGCATTTT
CASRFFRDRGGQPQHF
>-|-|TRBJ1-2|TRBV7-9
TGTGCCAGCACCACTGGCCAATCTCAAAGGAATGGCTACACCTTC
CASTTGQSQRNGYTF
>-|-|TRBJ2-7|TRBV5-1
TGCGCCAGCAGCTTGGGGAGGTTATTATCCGACGAGCAGTACTTC
CASSLGRLLSDEQYF
>few|-|TRBJ2-1|TRBV24-1
TGTGCCACCAGTGATTCAGGGATCGGCAATGAGCAGTTCTTC
CATSDSGIGNEQFF
>few|-|TRBJ1-5|TRBV6-2/TRBV6-3
TGTGCCAGCAGTTACCCGGGATGGGGGATCTCGCTGGGAAGCAATCAGCCCCAGCATTTT
CASSYPGWGISLGSNQPQHF
>-|TRBD1|TRBJ1-2|TRBV7-8
TGTGCCAGCAGCCCGGGACAGGCGGGGGGCTATGGCTACACCTTC
CASSPGQAGGYGYTF
>few|TRBD2|TRBJ2-3|TRBV20-1
TGCAGTGCTAGTATTATCCCGGGACTAGCGGGGGTCACAGATACGCAGTATTTT
CSASIIPGLAGVTDTQYF
>-|-|TRBJ1-1|TRBV20-1
TGCAGTGCTAGCAGGGCAGGGAACACTGAAGCTTTCTTT
CSASRAGNTEAFF
>few|-|TRBJ2-7|TRBV7-8
TGTGCCAGCAGCTTAGAAGGGCGTGTGACCTACGAGCAGTACTTC
CASSLEGRVTYEQYF
>-|-|TRBJ1-3|TRBV2
TGTGCCAGCAGTGACCCCCCCGGAAACACCATATATTTT
CASSDPPGNTIYF
>-|TRBD1|TRBJ2-1|TRBV9
TGTGCCAGCAGCACTTCGACAGGGCCTGAGAGTGGTATGGGGGAGCAGTTCTTC
CASSTSTGPESGMGEQFF
>-|-|TRBJ2-7|TRBV11-3
TGTGCCAGCAGCCCAAGACACGGCACTTTGGAGCAGTACTTC
CASSPRHGTLEQYF
>-|TRBD2|TRBJ2-7|TRBV20-1
TGCAGTGCTGCTTTTGCGGGGGTCACCTACGAGCAGTACTTC
CSAAFAGVTYEQYF
>-|TRBD1|TRBJ1-2|TRBV7-2
TGTGCCAGCAGCTTGGACAGGGGGCAGAGCTATGGCTACACCTTC
CASSLDRGQSYGYTF
>few|-|TRBJ2-2|TRBV7-9
TGTGCCAGCAGCTCCATAGGGGTCCCCGGGACCAAGAACACCGGGGAGCTGTTTTTT
CASSSIGVPGTKNTGELFF
>-|TRBD1|TRBJ1-6|TRBV6-5
TGTGCCAGCAGTTACGGGACAGCGATGAATTCACCCCTCCACTTT
CASSYGTAMNSPLHF